A selection of T cell receptor beta chains follows, all from one sample in a study of T cell responses to AZD1222 COVID-19 vaccine. Sequenced by immunoSEQ multiplex PCR; TCRdb stores in-frame clones only, minus some. The table lists 110,000 to 150,000 clones, nearly 95% of them singletons. Sequenced material: peripheral blood, taken on day 0 of AZD1222 vaccination. These receptors were taken from an adult in good health. The CDR3 runs from the conserved cysteine through the conserved F or W. A D gene is named only where the DNA matches it firmly. Where a row states a size, it is once, few, many or the class of an expanded clone; other rows omit it.

V: TRBV19; D: TRBD1; J: TRBJ1-5; size: few; DNA: TGTGCCAGTAGTATATTTGGCAGGGGGCGCAGTCAGCCCCAGCATTTT; CDR3: CASSIFGRGRSQPQHF
V: TRBV7-9; D: .; J: TRBJ1-1; size: .; DNA: TGTGCCAGCAGCTTTTCTACCCTGAACACTGAAGCTTTCTTT; CDR3: CASSFSTLNTEAFF
V: TRBV14; D: TRBD2; J: TRBJ2-1; size: .; DNA: TGTGCCAGCAGACCTACTAGCGGTCCCAATGAGCAGTTCTTC; CDR3: CASRPTSGPNEQFF
V: TRBV20-1; D: .; J: TRBJ2-1; size: .; DNA: TGCAGTGCTAGTCTCAGGGACTCCTACTCCTACAATGAGCAGTTCTTC; CDR3: CSASLRDSYSYNEQFF
V: TRBV7-9; D: TRBD1; J: TRBJ1-2; size: .; DNA: TGTGCCAGCAGGACAAAAGGACAGGGAGTCCCCTATGGCTACACCTTC; CDR3: CASRTKGQGVPYGYTF
V: TRBV25-1; D: .; J: TRBJ1-2; size: .; DNA: TGTGCCAGCGGCCCCCCAGGGCAATTGTTTGGCTACACCTTC; CDR3: CASGPPGQLFGYTF
V: TRBV3-1/TRBV3-2; D: TRBD1; J: TRBJ2-3; size: .; DNA: TGTGCCAGCAGCCAAGGGAATCCGGGACAGATAAAATCAGATACGCAGTATTTT; CDR3: CASSQGNPGQIKSDTQYF
V: TRBV28; D: .; J: TRBJ1-2; size: .; DNA: TGTGCCAGCAGTTTATCAGACTTTTATGGCTACACCTTC; CDR3: CASSLSDFYGYTF
V: TRBV19; D: TRBD1; J: TRBJ2-7; size: .; DNA: TGTGCCAGTAGTAGGGGCCGACAGGGGATCGACGAGCAGTACTTC; CDR3: CASSRGRQGIDEQYF
V: TRBV12-3/TRBV12-4; D: .; J: TRBJ2-5; size: once; DNA: TGTGCCAGCAGTTCCCTGGAGACCCAGTACTTC; CDR3: CASSSLETQYF
V: TRBV14; D: .; J: TRBJ2-2; size: few; DNA: TGTGCCAGCAGCCAAGATAATAGTGGCGGGGAGCTGTTTTTT; CDR3: CASSQDNSGGELFF
V: TRBV6-2/TRBV6-3; D: .; J: TRBJ2-7; size: .; DNA: TGTGCCAGCAGCCCCCCGGAGCGGGTGAGCTCCTACGAGCAGTACTTC; CDR3: CASSPPERVSSYEQYF
V: TRBV20-1; D: .; J: TRBJ2-1; size: .; DNA: TGCAGTGCTAGAGTTGTAGATGAGCAGTTCTTC; CDR3: CSARVVDEQFF
V: TRBV4-1; D: .; J: TRBJ1-5; size: once; DNA: TGCGCCAGCAGCCAAGTGCAGGGGACGCCTCAGCCCCAGCATTTT; CDR3: CASSQVQGTPQPQHF
V: TRBV5-1; D: .; J: TRBJ1-1; size: .; DNA: TGCGCCAGCAGCGATAGACTGAACACTGAAGCTTTCTTT; CDR3: CASSDRLNTEAFF
V: TRBV7-2; D: .; J: TRBJ2-2; size: .; DNA: TGTGCCAGCAGCTTATCGGCAGCGACGAACACCGGGGAGCTGTTTTTT; CDR3: CASSLSAATNTGELFF
V: TRBV6-5; D: TRBD2; J: TRBJ2-1; size: .; DNA: TGTGCCAGCAGTTATGTCGGCGGGAGATCCTACAATGAGCAGTTCTTC; CDR3: CASSYVGGRSYNEQFF
V: TRBV19; D: .; J: TRBJ2-7; size: .; DNA: TGTGCCAGTAATGACCTAGCGCCACATTACGAGCAGTACTTC; CDR3: CASNDLAPHYEQYF
V: TRBV19; D: TRBD1; J: TRBJ2-7; size: .; DNA: TGTGCCAGTAGCCCGGGACAGGGAGACGAGCAGTACTTC; CDR3: CASSPGQGDEQYF
V: TRBV19; D: .; J: TRBJ2-1; size: .; DNA: TGTGCCACCCAGATGGGACGCAACAATGAGCAGTTCTTC; CDR3: CATQMGRNNEQFF
V: TRBV5-1; D: .; J: TRBJ1-2; size: .; DNA: TGCGCCAGCACCGCGGGCCCCGCAGCTACCTTCTATGGCTACACCTTC; CDR3: CASTAGPAATFYGYTF
V: TRBV29-1; D: TRBD1; J: TRBJ1-2; size: .; DNA: TGCAGCGTGGACAGGGGTCCCCATAGTCCCTATGGCTACACCTTC; CDR3: CSVDRGPHSPYGYTF
V: TRBV19; D: .; J: TRBJ1-6; size: .; DNA: TGTGCCAGTAGTATCCAGATAAGCTCCTATAATTCACCCCTCCACTTT; CDR3: CASSIQISSYNSPLHF
V: TRBV5-1; D: TRBD2; J: TRBJ2-1; size: .; DNA: TGCGCCAGCAGCTTGAGAGCGGGAAGGTTTGAGCAGTTCTTC; CDR3: CASSLRAGRFEQFF
V: TRBV19; D: .; J: TRBJ2-5; size: .; DNA: TGTGCCAGTAGTATTACGGGAGTTCAAGAGACCCAGTACTTC; CDR3: CASSITGVQETQYF
V: TRBV30; D: .; J: TRBJ2-7; size: .; DNA: TGTGCCTGGAGTCTTAGCTACGAGCAGTACTTC; CDR3: CAWSLSYEQYF
V: TRBV2; D: TRBD2; J: TRBJ2-2; size: .; DNA: TGTGCCAGCAGCACGGGAGGGAACACCGGGGAGCTGTTTTTT; CDR3: CASSTGGNTGELFF
V: TRBV28; D: .; J: TRBJ2-2; size: .; DNA: TGTGCCAGCAGCCGGGGAGGATCCACCGGGGAGCTGTTTTTT; CDR3: CASSRGGSTGELFF
V: TRBV5-5; D: TRBD2; J: TRBJ2-1; size: .; DNA: TGTGCCAGCAGCACTAGCGGTAGCTCCTACAATGAGCAGTTCTTC; CDR3: CASSTSGSSYNEQFF
V: TRBV9; D: TRBD1; J: TRBJ2-3; size: .; DNA: TGTGCCAGCAGCGTAGATCTCGACAGGGGCACAGATACGCAGTATTTT; CDR3: CASSVDLDRGTDTQYF
V: TRBV10-3; D: .; J: TRBJ1-5; size: .; DNA: TGTGCCATCGGTGGGGGGGATTATCAGCCCCAGCATTTT; CDR3: CAIGGGDYQPQHF
V: TRBV30; D: TRBD1; J: TRBJ2-7; size: .; DNA: TGTGCCTGGAGTCGGAGAAGGACAGGGGACGCCTACGAGCAGTACTTC; CDR3: CAWSRRRTGDAYEQYF
V: TRBV5-1; D: .; J: TRBJ1-6; size: few; DNA: TGCGCCAGCAGCTGGCGGGGTGGGGGCGCGAGTTCCCTCCACTTT; CDR3: CASSWRGGGASSLHF
V: TRBV6-5; D: .; J: TRBJ2-6; size: once; DNA: TGTGCCAGCAGTTACTCTGGGGCCAACGTCCTGACTTTC; CDR3: CASSYSGANVLTF
V: TRBV9; D: .; J: TRBJ1-2; size: .; DNA: TGTGCCAGCAGCCTCGGGGGAGATTATGGCTACACCTTC; CDR3: CASSLGGDYGYTF
V: TRBV18; D: .; J: TRBJ2-5; size: .; DNA: TGTGCCAGCTCACCACCGGGGTGGACCCAGTACTTC; CDR3: CASSPPGWTQYF
V: TRBV5-4; D: .; J: TRBJ2-5; size: .; DNA: TGTGCCAGCAGCCAACCCCGGGACACTAAGGGGGAGACCCAGTACTTC; CDR3: CASSQPRDTKGETQYF
V: TRBV5-1; D: TRBD1; J: TRBJ2-5; size: .; DNA: TGCGCCAGCAGCTCTGACAGGGGACGGGGAGAGACCCAGTACTTC; CDR3: CASSSDRGRGETQYF
V: TRBV12-5; D: TRBD2; J: TRBJ2-7; size: .; DNA: TGTGCTAGTGGTTTGGACCGGTATCTCAGACTAGCCCGAATAGCCTACGAGCAGTACTTC; CDR3: CASGLDRYLRLARIAYEQYF
V: TRBV5-4; D: .; J: TRBJ1-1; size: .; DNA: TGTGCCAGCAGCTTGGGGGGGTTTTACACTGAAGCTTTCTTT; CDR3: CASSLGGFYTEAFF
V: TRBV24-1; D: .; J: TRBJ2-1; size: .; DNA: TGTGCCACCAGTGAACCGGACAGCGAGAGACCCTACAATGAGCAGTTCTTC; CDR3: CATSEPDSERPYNEQFF
V: TRBV25-1; D: TRBD2; J: TRBJ2-5; size: .; DNA: TGTGCCAGCAGTGAAAGAAGGGAGGGGGAGACCCAGTACTTC; CDR3: CASSERREGETQYF
V: TRBV19; D: .; J: TRBJ1-4; size: .; DNA: TGTGCCAGTAGTTCCCAGGGTCTTGGTGAAAAACTGTTTTTT; CDR3: CASSSQGLGEKLFF
V: TRBV9; D: .; J: TRBJ1-2; size: .; DNA: TGTGCCAGCAACCGCCTCGGCAGCTCGCGTGTTGCTAACTATGGCTACACCTTC; CDR3: CASNRLGSSRVANYGYTF
V: TRBV6-5; D: .; J: TRBJ1-1; size: .; DNA: TGTGCCAGCAGCCCAGGACAGAACACTGAAGCTTTCTTT; CDR3: CASSPGQNTEAFF
V: TRBV19; D: .; J: TRBJ1-4; size: .; DNA: TGTGCCAGTAGTCCACGGGCTCCTAATGAAAAACTGTTTTTT; CDR3: CASSPRAPNEKLFF
V: TRBV2; D: .; J: TRBJ1-5; size: few; DNA: TGTGCCAGCAGTCATCGGGGGGAGGGTCAGCCCCAGCATTTT; CDR3: CASSHRGEGQPQHF
V: TRBV19; D: TRBD2; J: TRBJ2-5; size: .; DNA: TGTGCCAGTAGTGAGGCGGGAGCAGAGACCCAGTACTTC; CDR3: CASSEAGAETQYF
V: TRBV2; D: .; J: TRBJ2-1; size: .; DNA: TGTGCCAGCAGTGGAGGAGGGGTCAATGAGCAGTTCTTC; CDR3: CASSGGGVNEQFF
V: TRBV5-1; D: TRBD1; J: TRBJ1-5; size: .; DNA: TGCGCCAGCAGCAGGACAGGGGGGAGCAATCAGCCCCAGCATTTT; CDR3: CASSRTGGSNQPQHF
V: TRBV10-3; D: .; J: TRBJ1-6; size: .; DNA: TGTGCCATCAGTGAGTCGCTGGGAGGGACTAATTCACCCCTCCACTTT; CDR3: CAISESLGGTNSPLHF
V: TRBV10-3; D: .; J: TRBJ2-7; size: .; DNA: TGTGCCATCAGTGAGGAAAACTACGAGCAGTACTTC; CDR3: CAISEENYEQYF
V: TRBV7-9; D: TRBD1; J: TRBJ2-1; size: .; DNA: TGTGCCAGCAGCCTCCGGGACAGGGGCTACAATGAGCAGTTCTTC; CDR3: CASSLRDRGYNEQFF
V: TRBV15; D: TRBD2; J: TRBJ2-2; size: .; DNA: TGTGCCACCAGCCGTGGTCTAGCGGGAGACTCAGGGGAGCTGTTTTTT; CDR3: CATSRGLAGDSGELFF
V: TRBV6-1; D: .; J: TRBJ2-1; size: .; DNA: TGTGCCAGCAGTGATTACTCCTACAATGAGCAGTTCTTC; CDR3: CASSDYSYNEQFF
V: TRBV5-1; D: TRBD1; J: TRBJ1-2; size: once; DNA: TGCGCCAGCAGCCCGACAGGGGATGTGGGCTATGGCTACACCTTC; CDR3: CASSPTGDVGYGYTF
V: TRBV30; D: .; J: TRBJ1-6; size: .; DNA: TGTGCCTGGACCCAGGGGTTCTCACCCCTCCACTTT; CDR3: CAWTQGFSPLHF
V: TRBV5-5; D: .; J: TRBJ1-3; size: .; DNA: TGTGCCAGCAGCTCGGGACGGACATATGGAAACACCATATATTTT; CDR3: CASSSGRTYGNTIYF
V: TRBV2; D: .; J: TRBJ1-5; size: .; DNA: TGTGCCAGCACACGGGGGGTAAACCAGCCCCAGCATTTT; CDR3: CASTRGVNQPQHF
V: TRBV3-1/TRBV3-2; D: TRBD1; J: TRBJ1-3; size: .; DNA: TGTGCCAGCGGGCGGCAGGGGGGAGGAAACACCATATATTTT; CDR3: CASGRQGGGNTIYF